Listed below are T cell receptor beta chains from one sample, sequenced in a study of spatial heterogeneity in lung cancer. TCRdb ran MiXCR on the 5' RACE reads and lists one entry per CDR3 protein. This table holds around 110,000 distinct CDR3 sequences, about 12% found once. The sequenced sample was PBMCs, obtained at follow-up. Source of these receptors: a male donor with early-stage non-small cell lung cancer. The CDR3 runs from the conserved cysteine through the conserved F or W. The D gene is left open where the match is weak. The size field is filled for only some rows; it gives once, few, many or a size class.

14,TRBV6-5,many,TRBJ2-3,.,TGTGCCAGCAGTCAAGGTTGGGGCACAGATACGCAGTATTTT,CASSQGWGTDTQYF
16,TRBV14,many,TRBJ2-2,.,TGTGCCAGCAGCCAAGAAAGCCCCAGGGGGGCCGGGGAGCTGTTTTTT,CASSQESPRGAGELFF
13,TRBV28,.,TRBJ2-7,.,TGTGCCAGCAGGGGGGGGCCCCGCTACGAGCAGTACTTC,CASRGGPRYEQYF
16,TRBV12-3/TRBV12-4,.,TRBJ2-7,.,TGTGCCAGCACCCTCAAGGGGGGAGTAATCCCCTACGAGCAGTACTTC,CASTLKGGVIPYEQYF
16,TRBV20-1,.,TRBJ1-2,TRBD1,TGCAGTGCTTCAGATGGAGGGAGACAGGGAGCCTATGGCTACACCTTC,CSASDGGRQGAYGYTF
13,TRBV12-3/TRBV12-4,.,TRBJ2-5,.,TGTGCCAGCAGTCCTTCGACAGAAGAGACCCAGTACTTC,CASSPSTEETQYF
14,TRBV7-9,.,TRBJ1-4,TRBD1,TGTGCCAGCAGTCGACAGGGGCACACTGAAAAACTGTTTTTT,CASSRQGHTEKLFF
15,TRBV20-1,few,TRBJ2-1,TRBD1,TGCAGTGCTGGGACAGGGAGGGTTTCCTACAATGAGCAGTTCTTC,CSAGTGRVSYNEQFF
15,TRBV6-2/TRBV6-3,many,TRBJ2-7,TRBD1,TGTGCCAGCAGAAAACCCCGGGACAGTTCCTACGAGCAGTACTTC,CASRKPRDSSYEQYF
12,TRBV14,many,TRBJ2-1,.,TGTGCCAGCAGCCAAAACGTCGGCCAGCAGTTCTTC,CASSQNVGQQFF
14,TRBV3-1,few,TRBJ1-2,TRBD1,TGTGCCAGCAGCCAAGAAGACAGGGTGAATGGCTACACCTTC,CASSQEDRVNGYTF
14,TRBV6-2/TRBV6-3,.,TRBJ2-3,.,TGTGCCAGCAGTTACGGGCCCAACACAGATACGCAGTATTTT,CASSYGPNTDTQYF
13,TRBV7-2,.,TRBJ1-1,TRBD1,TGTGCCAGCCTAGTCACAGGGGAATCTGAAGCTTTCTTT,CASLVTGESEAFF
13,TRBV3-1,few,TRBJ2-5,.,TGTGCCAGCAGCCAACAGGAGCCGGGGACCCAGTACTTC,CASSQQEPGTQYF
15,TRBV28,.,TRBJ2-3,TRBD1,TGTGCCAGCAGTGTTCCGGGACAGGGCACAGATACGCAGTATTTT,CASSVPGQGTDTQYF
16,TRBV4-1,many,TRBJ2-5,TRBD1,TGCGCCAGCGCCCGGCCGGGACAGAGCTTACAAGAGACCCAGTACTTC,CASARPGQSLQETQYF
16,TRBV10-3,few,TRBJ2-7,TRBD1,TGTGCCATCAGTGAGTCGGGAGGGACAGGGGGCTACGAGCAGTACTTC,CAISESGGTGGYEQYF
13,TRBV7-2,many,TRBJ1-1,.,TGTGCCAGCAGCGGACATAGAGGGACTGAAGCTTTCTTT,CASSGHRGTEAFF
12,TRBV7-2,.,TRBJ1-5,.,TGTGCCAGCAGCATCTACAATCAGCCCCAGCATTTT,CASSIYNQPQHF
15,TRBV20-1,few,TRBJ2-7,.,TGCAGTGCTTCGCTGATTGGGAGAGAGTGGTACGAGCAGTACTTC,CSASLIGREWYEQYF
18,TRBV5-1,.,TRBJ2-2,TRBD1,TGCGCCAGCAGCTTGGCCGCCGGACAGGGAGCGAACACCGGGGAGCTGTTTTTT,CASSLAAGQGANTGELFF
15,TRBV5-1,.,TRBJ1-4,.,TGCGCCAGCAGCTTGGCCTCCAGAGCCGATGAAAAACTGTTTTTT,CASSLASRADEKLFF
11,TRBV7-9,few,TRBJ2-1,.,TGTGCCAGCACCGATGAGAATGAGCAGTTCTTC,CASTDENEQFF
14,TRBV6-5,.,TRBJ2-1,TRBD2,TGTGCCAGCAGAACTAGCGGGGGGGCGAATGAGCAGTTCTTC,CASRTSGGANEQFF
14,TRBV24-1,few,TRBJ1-5,.,TGTGCCACCAGTGTTTCGGGGGGCAATCAGCCCCAGCATTTT,CATSVSGGNQPQHF
15,TRBV7-9,.,TRBJ2-7,.,TGTGCCAGCAGCTCCCGGGGGGCCGTCCCCTACGAGCAGTACTTC,CASSSRGAVPYEQYF
13,TRBV7-2,.,TRBJ2-1,TRBD2,TGTGCCAGCAAAAGCGGGGGTTACAATGAGCAGTTCTTC,CASKSGGYNEQFF
13,TRBV10-2,few,TRBJ1-3,.,TGCGCCAGCAGTGACAGGAATGGAAACACCATATATTTT,CASSDRNGNTIYF
14,TRBV4-3,.,TRBJ1-1,.,TGCGCCAGCAGCAATACAGGAGGTCGCACTGAAGCTTTCTTT,CASSNTGGRTEAFF
15,TRBV9,many,TRBJ2-1,TRBD1,TGTGCCAGCAGCCTTGGAGGACAGGGCTACAATGAGCAGTTCTTC,CASSLGGQGYNEQFF
16,TRBV4-2,many,TRBJ1-2,.,TGTGCCAGCAGCCAAGGGCGGACAGCAACCAACTATGGCTACACCTTC,CASSQGRTATNYGYTF
13,TRBV10-2,few,TRBJ2-3,.,TGCGCCAGCAGTGATCTAGCCCCAGATACGCAGTATTTT,CASSDLAPDTQYF
13,TRBV20-1,.,TRBJ2-3,.,TGCAGTGCGCGAGCCCAAAGCACAGATACGCAGTATTTT,CSARAQSTDTQYF
17,TRBV30,many,TRBJ2-4,.,TGTGCCTGGAGCCCCAAAGAGGGCGGATCAGCCAAAAACATTCAGTACTTC,CAWSPKEGGSAKNIQYF
20,TRBV12-5,.,TRBJ1-5,.,TGTGCTAGTGGTTTGGTACGGGGGGCAGCAGGGACTGATAGCAATCAGCCCCAGCATTTT,CASGLVRGAAGTDSNQPQHF
14,TRBV28,few,TRBJ2-7,TRBD1,TGTGCCAGCACGCCGACAGGGTCACGATACGAGCAGTACTTC,CASTPTGSRYEQYF
15,TRBV10-3,.,TRBJ2-1,.,TGTGCCATCAGTGAGTCGAAGGGCCCCTACAATGAGCAGTTCTTC,CAISESKGPYNEQFF
14,TRBV20-1,many,TRBJ2-3,.,TGCAGTGCTAGAGGGGACGTCAGCACAGATACGCAGTATTTT,CSARGDVSTDTQYF
14,TRBV20-1,many,TRBJ1-1,TRBD1,TGCAGTGCTAGAGATAAAGGGGGCGGCCTGGGGGCTTTCTTT,CSARDKGGGLGAFF
13,TRBV11-2,.,TRBJ1-2,.,TGTGCCAGCAGCCCCGACAGGCCCTATGGCTACACCTTC,CASSPDRPYGYTF
16,TRBV4-1,.,TRBJ1-2,.,TGCGCCAGCAGCCAAGGGATGGCCCAAGGTACCTATGGCTACACCTTC,CASSQGMAQGTYGYTF
18,TRBV2,few,TRBJ2-1,TRBD2,TGTGCCAGCAGTGAACGCTTGATGCTCTGGGGGGGCTACAATGAGCAGTTCTTC,CASSERLMLWGGYNEQFF